This T cell receptor (beta chain) was captured in a study of blood T cell repertoires in COVID-19. Cohort assignment relied on participant-reported clinical history. Germline V gene sequence: CDR1 WNHNN, CDR2 SYGVQD (reference sequence). V lost 0 bases and J lost 0, with 7 bases in between. There are 15 residues in the CDR3. Method: immunoSEQ multiplex PCR; TCRdb's copy keeps in-frame clones and lacks some. The table has 250,000 to 300,000 clones, over 75% seen once. The rearrangement uses TRBV10-1 and TRBJ2-3; possibly TRBD1 for D (6 bases). Sequencing was done on a sample of PBMCs or T cells enriched from blood (not recorded which). This receptor was taken from a woman aged 25-40 years who had recovered from COVID-19. Here the CDR3 reads CASSESGTSTDTQYF. The CDR3 DNA reads as TGCGCCAGCAGTGAGTCCGGGACAAGCACAGATACGCAGTATTTT.